What follows are 20 T cell receptor beta chains derived from one specimen sequenced in a study of CD8 T cells in Susac syndrome (dated by TCRdb to between 2019 and 2020). Receptor amplification or capture employed the immunoSEQ multiplex PCR assay. RNA was extracted using the RNeasy kit, and roughly 0.45 to 1 ug of the RNA was reverse transcribed with random hexamers. TCRdb trimmed public reads at Q25 via fastp, called clones via MiXCR and kept in-frame beta chains. Here each entry gathers all rows of one CDR3 protein and keeps the most common genes and DNA. This sample has 65,000 to 95,000 distinct CDR3 sequences in its table, and 94% of those were observed once. Approximately 0.92% of the sample belongs to the ten largest clones. The sequenced sample was CD8+ T cells from PBMCs. The receptors were gathered from a human donor with Susac syndrome.

This clonotype was seen more than once but under ten times. The CDR3 spells CASSLTDTQYF. The DNA for the CDR3 is TGTGCCAGCAGTTTAACAGATACGCAGTATTTT. This chain joins TRBV7-9 and TRBJ2-3; D unclear. The CDR3 consists of 11 residues. Germline loops: CDR1 SEHNR, CDR2 FQNEAQ (reference sequence). Trimming pared 6 bases from V and 3 bases from J, leaving 4 bases between.

The V and J genes are TRBV12-3 or TRBV12-4 and TRBJ2-7, with D possibly being TRBD1 or TRBD2 (5 bases each). V lost 2 bases and J 4 bases, leaving 9 bases between the germline ends. The CDR3 is 13 amino acids. CDR3 protein: CASSLHGAYEQYF. Here the CDR3 DNA reads TGTGCCAGCAGTTTACACGGGGCTTACGAGCAGTACTTC.

The chain uses TRBV7-7 and TRBJ2-2; 8 bases fit TRBD1. The CDR3 has 13 residues. With 11 bases clipped from V and 4 bases from J, the junction kept 6 bases outside the gene matches. The germline gives CDR1 SSHAT, CDR2 FNYEAQ (reference sequence). CDR3 sequence reads: CAGLDRVTGELFF. The CDR3 DNA sequence: TGTGCCGGTTTGGACAGGGTCACCGGGGAGCTGTTTTTT.

The chain carries TRBV20-1 and TRBJ2-7; TRBD1 might be the D (6 bases). CDR3 length: 15 amino acids. CDR1 is DFQATT, CDR2 SNEGSKA, per germline (reference sequence). V lost 0 bases to trimming and J lost 2 bases, with 14 bases between them. The CDR3 DNA sequence: TGCAGTGCTAGAGATCTAGACAGGACAGCCTACGAGCAGTACTTC. Its protein is CSARDLDRTAYEQYF.

The genes are TRBV5-6 and TRBJ2-5; a weak D match, TRBD1 (5 bases). This CDR3 is 14 amino acids long. CDR1 is SGHDT, CDR2 YYEEEE, per germline. V shed 5 bases and J shed 5 bases, with 16 bases lying between them. The CDR3 loop is CASRDSLVVETQYF. The CDR3 coding sequence is TGTGCCAGCAGAGACAGCCTGGTCGTGGAGACCCAGTACTTC.

The V call is TRBV4-3, the J call TRBJ2-6, with 11 nucleotides matching TRBD1. This CDR3 is built from 19 residues. The V segment lost 1 base and the J segment 1 base; nucleotides outside the gene matches: 6. The germline gives CDR1 LGHNA, CDR2 YSLEER. The CDR3 loop reads CASSQGVGTGGSGANVLTF. DNA for the CDR3: TGCGCCAGCAGCCAAGGGGTAGGGACAGGGGGATCTGGGGCCAACGTCCTGACTTTC.

This chain connects TRBV7-2 to TRBJ1-2; D not resolved. This CDR3 has 11 amino acids. Trimming shortened V by 4 bases and J by 7 bases, and 7 bases separated the two germline ends. Looked up from germline, CDR1 is SGHTA and CDR2 is FQGNSA. In DNA, the CDR3 is TGTGCCAGCAGCTCAGCAGTTGGCTACACCTTC. It translates to CASSSAVGYTF.

The V gene is TRBV27, the J gene TRBJ2-7; 8 bases agree with TRBD1. Germline V lookup: CDR1 MNHEY, CDR2 SMNVEV (reference sequence). V lost 5 bases to trimming and J lost 0 bases; unmatched junction nucleotides: 3. This CDR3 has 14 amino acids. For the CDR3, the DNA is TGTGCCAGCAGTCTACAGGGGGGCTCCTACGAGCAGTACTTC. Translating it yields CASSLQGGSYEQYF.

The chain recombines TRBV3-1 with TRBJ2-7, with D perhaps given as TRBD1 or TRBD2 (5 bases each). V dropped 0 bases and J dropped 6 bases, with 18 bases sitting between them. Germline CDR1 is LGHDT and CDR2 is YNNKEL (reference sequence). The CDR3 loop spans 16 amino acids. CDR3 nucleotides: TGTGCCAGCAGCCAAGATACGGGTGAGGGGTGGAGCGAGCAGTACTTC. Translating gives CASSQDTGEGWSEQYF.

The rearrangement uses TRBV27 and TRBJ2-3, with 8 bases that match TRBD2. Germline CDR1 is MNHEY and CDR2 is SMNVEV (reference sequence). This CDR3 comprises 14 residues. J was trimmed by 0 bases and V by 6 bases; bases with no gene match: 2. CDR3 sequence reads: CASRLAESTDTQYF. The DNA of the CDR3 is TGTGCCAGCAGACTAGCGGAGAGCACAGATACGCAGTATTTT.

This sequence joins TRBV27 and TRBJ2-5, with no clear D. Germline values: CDR1 MNHEY, CDR2 SMNVEV (reference sequence). Trimming stripped 2 bases from V and 2 bases from J, with 6 bases between. This CDR3 has 13 amino acids. CDR3 in DNA: TGTGCCAGCAGTTTAAATGGGCAAGAGACCCAGTACTTC. This translates into CASSLNGQETQYF.

The CDR3 sequence is CASILGTGVYGYTF. DNA of the CDR3: TGTGCCAGCATTTTAGGGACAGGGGTCTATGGCTACACCTTC. V is TRBV5-6 and J is TRBJ1-2; TRBD1 agrees at 10 bases. CDR3 length: 14 residues. V trimming: 6 bases; J trimming: 4 bases; junction bases outside the gene matches: 6. Germline V gene lookup returns CDR1 SGHDT and CDR2 YYEEEE. The variable domain in full, completed from reference TRBV5-6 and TRBJ1-2, reads DAGVTQSPTHLIKTRGQQVTLRCSPKSGHDTVSWYQQALGQGPQFIFQYYEEEERQRGNFPDRFSGHQFPNYSSELNVNALLLGDSALYLCASILGTGVYGYTFGSGTRLTVV.

By proportion, this clonotype is medium-sized. This CDR3 is CASSNGLAGGFSYEQYF. CDR3 nucleotides: TGCGCCAGCAGCAACGGACTAGCGGGAGGATTCTCCTACGAGCAGTACTTC. The chain has TRBV5-1 and TRBJ2-7; TRBD2 matches 14 bases. The CDR3 consists of 17 residues. Looked up from germline, CDR1 is SGHRS and CDR2 is YFSETQ. The J segment lost 0 bases and the V segment lost 4 bases, leaving 6 bases of the junction unmatched.

This sequence joins TRBV15 and TRBJ1-1, with a possible D match to TRBD1 (5 bases). This CDR3 comprises 16 residues. CDR1 is LNHNV, CDR2 YYDKDF, per germline (reference sequence). Deletions cut 5 bases from V and 1 base from J, with 17 bases between. The CDR3 protein is CATSRSQIRGNTEAFF. The DNA for the CDR3 is TGTGCCACCAGCCGATCCCAGATTAGGGGGAACACTGAAGCTTTCTTT.

This chain uses TRBV28 with TRBJ2-5, with D uncertain. Germline V gives CDR1 MDHEN, CDR2 SYDVKM. Trimming took off 7 bases at V and 2 bases at J, with 2 bases between the two ends. The CDR3 is made up of 10 amino acids. The CDR3 loop is CASKQETQYF. CDR3 coding DNA: TGTGCCAGCAAGCAAGAGACCCAGTACTTC.

The chain links TRBV30 to TRBJ2-7; unclear D gene. The germline CDR1 and CDR2 sequences are GTSNPN and SVGIG (reference sequence). The ends were cut back, 5 bases at V and 0 bases at J, with 11 bases in the middle. CDR3 length: 13 residues. The CDR3 sequence: CAWGGFSSYEQYF. DNA for the CDR3: TGTGCCTGGGGCGGCTTCAGCTCCTACGAGCAGTACTTC.

J is TRBJ2-3 and V is TRBV12-3 or TRBV12-4; D tentatively fits TRBD1 or TRBD2 (5 bases each). The V end was cut by 5 bases, the J end by 6 bases, with 15 bases between. The CDR3 has 14 amino acids. The CDR3 DNA reads TGTGCCAGCAGTCCGGGACCTGCGATGGATACGCAGTATTTT. Translated, it gives CASSPGPAMDTQYF.

The J gene is TRBJ2-7, the V gene TRBV7-9; D tentatively reads TRBD1 or TRBD2 (6 bases each). The V gene lost 10 bases and the J gene lost 5 bases, with 15 bases spanning the gap. This CDR3 comprises 12 residues. The V gene's germline CDR1 is SEHNR and CDR2 FQNEAQ (reference sequence). The CDR3 loop reads CAIGGGLNEQYF. In nucleotides, the CDR3 is TGTGCCATCGGTGGGGGGCTGAACGAGCAGTACTTC. The full variable domain, with the rest looked up from reference TRBV7-9 and TRBJ2-7, is DTGVSQNPRHKITKRGQNVTFRCDPISEHNRLYWYRQTLGQGPEFLTYFQNEAQLEKSRLLSDRFSAERPKGSFSTLEIQRTEQGDSAMYLCAIGGGLNEQYFGPGTRLTVT.

This clonotype was counted between two and nine times. The CDR3 coding sequence is TGTGCCAGCAGTGAAGAGGGGACAGTCTCCTACGAGCAGTACTTC. It translates to CASSEEGTVSYEQYF. This sequence joins TRBV6-1 and TRBJ2-7; 7 bases map to TRBD1. The CDR3 length is 15 residues. Germline values: CDR1 MNHNS, CDR2 SASEGT. V was pared by 1 base and J by 0 bases, with 3 bases of the junction left unmatched.

V and J are TRBV14 and TRBJ2-5; D remains unclear. Looked up from germline, CDR1 is SGHDN and CDR2 is FVKESK. V gave up 3 bases and J gave up 1 base, with 6 bases separating them. The CDR3 has 13 amino acids. CDR3 amino acids: CASSHLSQETQYF. In nucleotides, the CDR3 is TGTGCCAGCAGCCATTTATCCCAAGAGACCCAGTACTTC.